The 28 T cell receptor beta chains reported below all come from one sample, sequenced in a study of blood T cell repertoires in COVID-19 (dated by TCRdb to 2020 to 2022). The receptor library was made with the immunoSEQ multiplex PCR assay. The source is immuneACCESS, and TCRdb retained only in-frame sequences with V and J called. Part of the clones is not carried over; for the studies checked, unresolved V genes explain less than half of this, and the remainder is unexplained. Here the sample has around 270,000 clones; 70% to 85% occur a single time. The ten biggest clones cover 0.87% of the sample. Sequencing was carried out using peripheral blood. These receptors were obtained from a human donor with COVID-19, enrolled during active disease. The donor label of this sample is uncertain.

The CDR3 coding sequence is TGTGCCAGCAGCCCGGGGACATTTTTAATTAACACTGAAGCTTTCTTT. Amino acids: CASSPGTFLINTEAFF. This chain uses TRBV5-6 with TRBJ1-1, with D possibly matching TRBD1 (6 bases). V shed 4 bases and J shed 2 bases, with 18 bases lying between them. CDR3 size: 16 residues. Germline lookup yields CDR1 SGHDT and CDR2 YYEEEE. Variable domain in full (rest from reference TRBV5-6 and TRBJ1-1): DAGVTQSPTHLIKTRGQQVTLRCSPKSGHDTVSWYQQALGQGPQFIFQYYEEEERQRGNFPDRFSGHQFPNYSSELNVNALLLGDSALYLCASSPGTFLINTEAFFGQGTRLTVV.

CDR3 DNA: TGTGCCAGCAGCCAAGAGCACAGGACTAATGAAAAACTGTTTTTT. As protein: CASSQEHRTNEKLFF. The chain links TRBV5-5 to TRBJ1-4; a possible D gene is TRBD1 (5 bases). This CDR3 has 15 residues. Germline values: CDR1 SGHKS, CDR2 YYEKEE (reference sequence). V dropped 4 bases and J dropped 2 bases, with 12 bases sitting between them.

This clone has a single count. This chain uses TRBV7-9 with TRBJ2-1; TRBD2 matches at 10 bases. V lost 3 bases and J lost 8; bases outside the gene matches: 7. The CDR3 is made up of 15 amino acids. Germline V CDR1 and CDR2: SEHNR, FQNEAQ (reference sequence). CDR3: CASSLSSGGGHEQFF. Here the CDR3 DNA reads TGTGCCAGCAGCTTGTCTAGCGGGGGTGGGCATGAGCAGTTCTTC.

The gene calls are TRBV19 and TRBJ2-6; tentative D call: TRBD1 (6 bases). The CDR3 runs 16 residues. Looked up from germline, CDR1 is LNHDA and CDR2 is SQIVND (reference sequence). The V and J ends lost 7 bases and 0 bases respectively, with 13 bases between them. The CDR3 sequence is CASTKTGNSGANVLTF. The CDR3 DNA sequence: TGTGCCAGTACTAAGACAGGCAACTCTGGGGCCAACGTCCTGACTTTC.

The rearrangement uses TRBV6-5 and TRBJ2-7, with TRBD1 identical over 7 bases. The length of the CDR3 is 14 residues. CDR1 is MNHEY and CDR2 is SVGAGI in the germline V gene. Trimming removed 7 bases from V and 7 bases from J; junction bases left unmatched: 13. The CDR3 DNA reads as TGTGCCAGCACCAGGACAGGAGGACTGACAGAGCAGTACTTC. Its protein is CASTRTGGLTEQYF.

This clone was observed a handful of times. The rearrangement joins TRBV11-2 to TRBJ2-5; D gene uncertain. This CDR3 is built from 12 residues. The germline V gene encodes CDR1 SGHAT and CDR2 FQNNGV. The V end lost 0 bases, the J end lost 10 bases, and 9 bases lay between the germline ends. CDR3 residues: CASSLDRGRQYF. The CDR3 DNA follows: TGTGCCAGCAGCTTAGATCGCGGCCGCCAGTACTTC.

The genes are TRBV6-5 and TRBJ1-2; D ambiguous. Germline lookup yields CDR1 MNHEY and CDR2 SVGAGI. The CDR3 is 11 amino acids. V gave up 6 bases and J gave up 6 bases, with 8 bases separating them. CDR3 DNA sequence: TGTGCCAGCAGCAATCTAGATGGCTACACCTTC. Amino acids: CASSNLDGYTF.

The J gene is TRBJ1-5, the V gene TRBV5-6; D perhaps matches TRBD1 (5 bases). The V and J ends lost 4 bases and 0 bases respectively, with 14 bases between them. There are 16 residues in the CDR3. Germline CDR1 and CDR2: SGHDT and YYEEEE. The CDR3 region is CASSPGGVNSNQPQHF. CDR3 nucleotides: TGTGCCAGCAGCCCCGGGGGAGTTAATAGCAATCAGCCCCAGCATTTT.

This rearrangement joins TRBV7-2 to TRBJ2-5; 10 nucleotides line up with TRBD2. V shed 1 base, J shed 4 bases, and the junction held 3 bases outside the gene matches. The germline V gene encodes CDR1 SGHTA and CDR2 FQGNSA. The CDR3 spans 15 residues. In DNA, the CDR3 is TGTGCCAGCAGCTTAGTATTAGCGGGAGGAGAGACCCAGTACTTC. Translation gives CASSLVLAGGETQYF.

The chain joins TRBV7-2 to TRBJ2-1; 10 positions agree with TRBD2. The germline gives CDR1 SGHTA, CDR2 FQGNSA. This CDR3 is 15 amino acids long. Trimming took 2 bases from V and 6 from J; bases not matched to a gene: 4. The CDR3 here is CASSLTSGTLNEQFF. The CDR3, as DNA: TGTGCCAGCAGCTTAACTAGCGGGACTCTCAATGAGCAGTTCTTC.

The chain links TRBV5-1 to TRBJ2-1; 13 bases map to TRBD2. This CDR3 contains 17 residues. The V and J ends lost 3 bases and 5 bases, in that order; junction bases with no gene match: 8. Germline loops: CDR1 SGHRS, CDR2 YFSETQ. CDR3 in amino acids: CASSSRTSGSIDNEQFF. As DNA, the CDR3 is TGCGCCAGCAGCTCACGGACTAGCGGGAGTATCGACAATGAGCAGTTCTTC.

The chain recombines TRBV28 with TRBJ1-5; 7 bases line up with TRBD1. This CDR3 has 16 amino acids. Trimming took 5 bases from V and 2 from J; bases not matched to a gene: 9. CDR1 is MDHEN and CDR2 is SYDVKM in the germline V gene. In DNA, the CDR3 is TGTGCCAGCAGTCGGAACCAAGGACAGGGCAATCAGCCCCAGCATTTT. Translation: CASSRNQGQGNQPQHF.

The chain uses TRBV19 and TRBJ2-6; possibly TRBD1 for D (5 bases). The CDR3 consists of 16 residues. Trimming stripped 4 bases from V and 0 bases from J, with 10 bases between. Germline CDR1 reads LNHDA; CDR2 reads SQIVND (reference sequence). The CDR3 loop reads CASSRRQYSGANVLTF. The CDR3, as DNA: TGTGCCAGTAGTAGACGACAGTACTCTGGGGCCAACGTCCTGACTTTC.

V is TRBV7-9 and J is TRBJ2-3, with TRBD1 identical over 9 bases. Germline V gene sequence: CDR1 SEHNR, CDR2 FQNEAQ (reference sequence). This CDR3 contains 13 residues. J was trimmed by 10 bases and V by 3 bases; bases with no gene match: 5. CDR3 in amino acids: CASSFSRQGAQYF. CDR3 DNA sequence: TGTGCCAGCAGCTTCAGCAGACAGGGGGCGCAGTATTTT.

J is TRBJ1-3 and V is TRBV5-1; a possible D gene is TRBD1 (5 bases). The CDR3 length is 15 residues. V lost 6 bases and J 0 bases, leaving 13 bases between the germline ends. Germline V gives CDR1 SGHRS, CDR2 YFSETQ. CDR3: CASTTRGDSGNTIYF. The CDR3 nucleotides are TGCGCCAGCACGACCCGGGGGGACTCTGGAAACACCATATATTTT.

Only one count was recorded for this clone. The chain is built from TRBV11-2 and TRBJ1-2, with a possible D match to TRBD1 (5 bases). This CDR3 has 15 amino acids. V dropped 5 bases and J dropped 8 bases, with 21 bases sitting between them. CDR1 and CDR2 (germline): SGHAT, FQNNGV. Written as DNA, the CDR3 is TGTGCCAGCAGCCCGCTCAGGGCCCCAAACCCGGGCTACACCTTC. Its translation: CASSPLRAPNPGYTF.

For this clone: Within the sample, other DNA sequences also encode this same CDR3. The chain links TRBV7-9 to TRBJ1-5; 7 nucleotides match TRBD1. CDR1 SEHNR and CDR2 FQNEAQ come from the germline V gene (reference sequence). The CDR3 sequence is 14 residues long. Germline trimming cut 5 bases from V and 2 bases from J; bases unmatched to any gene: 3. The CDR3 loop is CASSSQGGNQPQHF. Here the CDR3 DNA reads TGTGCCAGCAGCAGTCAGGGGGGCAATCAGCCCCAGCATTTT.

The chain employs TRBV25-1 and TRBJ2-7; the match to TRBD1 covers 9 bases. The CDR3 has 15 residues. The V segment lost 8 bases and the J segment 2 bases; nucleotides outside the gene matches: 10. In germline, CDR1 is MGHDK, CDR2 SYGVNS. Written as DNA, the CDR3 is TGTGCCAGCCGGAATCCGGGACAGGGAGCCTACGAGCAGTACTTC. Translation: CASRNPGQGAYEQYF.

The rearrangement joins TRBV19 to TRBJ1-3; 7 bases line up with TRBD1. Germline lookup yields CDR1 LNHDA and CDR2 SQIVND (reference sequence). The junction had 5 bases not matched to a gene; V was cut back by 7 bases and J by 2 bases. There are 14 residues in the CDR3. Here the CDR3 reads CASTQGQTGNTIYF. CDR3 sequence (DNA): TGTGCCAGTACCCAGGGACAGACTGGAAACACCATATATTTT.

DNA for the CDR3: TGTGCCACCAGTGACCCAAGGACAGGGGGCGACGAGCAGTACTTC. Protein product: CATSDPRTGGDEQYF. The genes are TRBV24-1 and TRBJ2-7, with 11 bases aligning to TRBD1. The CDR3 is made up of 15 amino acids. With 4 bases clipped from V and 5 bases from J, the junction kept 6 bases outside the gene matches. Germline CDR1 KGHDR, CDR2 SFDVKD.

The CDR3 nucleotides are TGTGCCAGCAGCTTACAGGGGGCGCATGGCAATCAGCCCCAGCATTTT. Translated: CASSLQGAHGNQPQHF. V is TRBV7-3 and J is TRBJ1-5, with 8 bases aligning to TRBD1. Looked up from germline, CDR1 is SGHTA and CDR2 is FQGTGA. Unmatched junction bases numbered 5, after V lost 2 bases and J lost 2 bases. The CDR3 has 16 residues.

The chain employs TRBV10-2 and TRBJ1-5, with TRBD1 as a possible D gene (5 bases). The V end was cut by 7 bases, the J end by 7 bases, with 17 bases between. The length of the CDR3 is 14 residues. Per germline, CDR1 WSHSY and CDR2 SAAADI. In nucleotides, the CDR3 is TGCGCCAGCAACGGACTCCTTGGGGGGCAGCCCCAGCATTTT. It encodes CASNGLLGGQPQHF.

Remarks on this clone: The same CDR3 also results from other DNA sequences found in this sample. V usage is TRBV19 and J usage is TRBJ1-5; the match to TRBD1 covers 8 bases. V was pared by 8 bases and J by 2 bases, with 2 bases of the junction left unmatched. The CDR3 is 13 residues long. In germline, CDR1 is LNHDA, CDR2 SQIVND (reference sequence). The CDR3 here is CASGTGGNQPQHF. The CDR3 nucleotides read TGTGCCAGTGGGACAGGTGGCAATCAGCCCCAGCATTTT.

The gene calls are TRBV12-5 and TRBJ1-2, with 12 bases identical to TRBD1. The CDR3 extends over 21 amino acids. V lost 0 bases and J lost 4; bases outside the gene matches: 18. The germline CDR1 and CDR2 sequences are LGHNT and FRNRAP. The DNA of the CDR3 is TGTGCTAGTGGTTTGGTCTTATTTCCGGGACAGGGGGCTCAGGGCTTCTATGGCTACACCTTC. Protein product: CASGLVLFPGQGAQGFYGYTF.

The chain has TRBV28 and TRBJ2-6, with TRBD1 matching 8 bases. Germline V gene lookup returns CDR1 MDHEN and CDR2 SYDVKM. The V gene end was trimmed by 6 bases and the J gene end by 1 base; junction bases not matched to a gene: 14. The CDR3 has 19 amino acids. The CDR3 nucleotides read TGTGCCAGCAGGCTACTAACCGCAGGGGGCGCATCTGGGGCCAACGTCCTGACTTTC. This codes for CASRLLTAGGASGANVLTF.

CDR3 protein: CASSFAGTGGYEQYF. The CDR3 DNA sequence: TGTGCCAGCAGTTTCGCCGGGACAGGGGGCTACGAGCAGTACTTC. The rearrangement joins TRBV5-4 to TRBJ2-7, with 11 bases aligning to TRBD1. V lost 5 bases to trimming and J lost 3 bases; unmatched junction nucleotides: 7. The length of the CDR3 is 15 residues. Germline CDR1 reads SGHNT; CDR2 reads YYREEE (reference sequence).

V gene TRBV9 combines with J gene TRBJ1-1; a possible D gene is TRBD1 (6 bases). The CDR3 extends over 13 amino acids. Per the germline V gene, CDR1 is SGDLS and CDR2 is YYNGEE. V lost 9 bases, J lost 0 bases, and 12 bases lay in between. The CDR3 loop is CATSTGVNTEAFF. CDR3 DNA: TGTGCCACCTCGACAGGCGTGAACACTGAAGCTTTCTTT.

This chain connects TRBV7-9 to TRBJ1-2; tentatively, D is TRBD1 (5 bases). Trimming took 5 bases from V and 8 from J, leaving 15 bases between them. Germline V gives CDR1 SEHNR, CDR2 FQNEAQ (reference sequence). The CDR3 consists of 13 residues. This CDR3 is CASSRAGAGGYTF. CDR3 bases: TGTGCCAGCAGCCGCGCTGGGGCTGGCGGCTACACCTTC.